Listed here are 15 T cell receptor beta chains from one sample, sequenced in a study of blood T cell repertoires in COVID-19. This table comes from immunoSEQ multiplex PCR, and its TCRdb copy is limited to in-frame clones, with some not included. The sample includes hundreds of thousands of clones, 70% to 90% of them seen just once. The source material was PBMCs or T cells enriched from blood (not recorded which). Receptors originate from a woman in her thirties or forties with acute COVID-19.

The gene calls are TRBV19 and TRBJ1-2; D perhaps matches TRBD1 (5 bases). This CDR3 has 17 amino acids. Per the germline V gene, CDR1 is LNHDA and CDR2 is SQIVND (reference sequence). The V and J ends lost 8 bases and 4 bases respectively, with 26 bases between them. CDR3 nucleotides: TGTGCCAGTTATAGTATATCCGCCAGGGTTAGTGGCTATGGCTACACCTTC. Translation: CASYSISARVSGYGYTF.

The V gene is TRBV9, the J gene TRBJ2-7, with 9 positions matching TRBD2. Germline lookup yields CDR1 SGDLS and CDR2 YYNGEE. CDR3 size: 15 residues. The J segment lost 4 bases and the V segment lost 0 bases, leaving 5 bases of the junction unmatched. The CDR3 bases are TGTGCCAGCAGCGTAGGGGTAGCGGGGGTTTACGAGCAGTACTTC. Amino acid sequence: CASSVGVAGVYEQYF.

Points on this clone: The same CDR3 arises from other DNA sequences in this sample as well. This rearrangement joins TRBV5-4 to TRBJ1-1; perhaps TRBD1 as D (6 bases). The germline V and J ends were trimmed by 2 bases and 1 base, with 9 bases remaining between them. The CDR3 is 14 residues long. In germline, CDR1 is SGHNT, CDR2 YYREEE (reference sequence). The CDR3 here is CASSLAGANTEAFF. The CDR3 DNA is TGTGCCAGCAGCTTAGCAGGGGCGAACACTGAAGCTTTCTTT.

The J gene is TRBJ1-4, the V gene TRBV2, with 7 bases identical to TRBD1. The CDR3 totals 15 residues. Germline CDR1 and CDR2: SNHLY and FYNNEI. V lost 0 bases and J lost 6; bases outside the gene matches: 4. CDR3 sequence reads: CASSEATGLDEKLFF. The CDR3 nucleotides are TGTGCCAGCAGTGAAGCGACAGGGTTGGATGAAAAACTGTTTTTT.

The chain recombines TRBV12-5 with TRBJ2-2, with D possibly being TRBD1 (6 bases). With 4 bases removed from V and 0 bases from J, the gap between germline ends came to 18 bases. The CDR3 is made up of 18 amino acids. CDR1 LGHNT and CDR2 FRNRAP come from the germline V gene. The CDR3 DNA follows: TGTGCTAGTGGTTCCGAGTACCTTTGGACAGCGAACACCGGGGAGCTGTTTTTT. It yields the protein CASGSEYLWTANTGELFF.

The V call is TRBV5-1, the J call TRBJ2-6; 7 bases fit TRBD1. CDR3 length: 15 amino acids. Germline V lookup: CDR1 SGHRS, CDR2 YFSETQ. Trimming took 4 bases from V and 1 from J; bases not matched to a gene: 2. CDR3 protein: CASSVQGSGANVLTF. As DNA, the CDR3 is TGCGCCAGCAGCGTACAGGGGTCTGGGGCCAACGTCCTGACTTTC. The variable domain in full, completed from reference TRBV5-1 and TRBJ2-6, reads KAGVTQTPRYLIKTRGQQVTLSCSPISGHRSVSWYQQTPGQGLQFLFEYFSETQRNKGNFPGRFSGRQFSNSRSEMNVSTLELGDSALYLCASSVQGSGANVLTFGAGSRLTVL.

The CDR3, as DNA: TGTGCCAGCAGCAGAGATAGCGGGGTAGACGAGCAGTACTTC. Amino acid sequence: CASSRDSGVDEQYF. The chain combines TRBV13 with TRBJ2-7; 8 nucleotides align to TRBD2. This CDR3 is built from 14 residues. With V trimmed by 5 bases and J by 5 bases, 8 bases remained unmatched. Germline V gene data show CDR1 as PRHDT and CDR2 as FYEKMQ (reference sequence).

The rearrangement uses TRBV5-1 and TRBJ1-2; 7 bases fit TRBD1. Germline V gene sequence: CDR1 SGHRS, CDR2 YFSETQ. Trimming cost V 5 bases and J 8 bases; bases outside gene matches: 9. The CDR3 has 13 residues. The CDR3 protein is CASSPDRREGYTF. The CDR3 bases are TGCGCCAGCAGTCCGGACAGGAGGGAAGGCTACACCTTC.

Remarks on this clone: The junction does not match germline at one end; this may be a read error. This chain connects TRBV9 to TRBJ1-4; D is perhaps TRBD1 (6 bases). This CDR3 spans 10 amino acids. From germline, CDR1 is SGDLS and CDR2 YYNGEE. CDR3: CASSEPGHPF. In DNA form, the CDR3 reads TGTGCCAGCAGCGAACCGGGACACCCTTTT.

The V and J genes are TRBV10-3 and TRBJ1-2; D gene unclear. This CDR3 comprises 13 residues. Trimming removed 2 bases at V and 7 bases at J, with 11 bases between. Per germline, CDR1 ENHRY and CDR2 SYGVKD. CDR3 amino acids: CAISESQDSGYTF. In DNA, the CDR3 is TGTGCCATCAGTGAGAGTCAGGATTCTGGCTACACCTTC.

The genes are TRBV14 and TRBJ1-1; maybe TRBD1 (5 bases). This CDR3 comprises 13 residues. V was clipped by 4 bases and J by 8 bases, with 14 bases between them. Germline lookup yields CDR1 SGHDN and CDR2 FVKESK. The CDR3 sequence: CASSPRRGGEAFF. The CDR3 DNA sequence: TGTGCCAGCAGCCCTAGACGGGGGGGGGAAGCTTTCTTT.

The rearrangement uses TRBV5-8 and TRBJ1-5; TRBD1 agrees at 7 bases. V trimming: 3 bases; J trimming: 0 bases; junction bases outside the gene matches: 9. This CDR3 is 17 amino acids long. The germline V gene encodes CDR1 SGHTS and CDR2 YDEGEE. For the CDR3, the DNA is TGTGCCAGCAGCTGGGGGGACAGAGTGTTTAGCAATCAGCCCCAGCATTTT. Translated: CASSWGDRVFSNQPQHF.

V is TRBV15 and J is TRBJ2-2; 8 bases map to TRBD1. This CDR3 spans 14 amino acids. CDR1 and CDR2 (germline): LNHNV, YYDKDF (reference sequence). The trim removed 6 bases at V and 4 bases at J, leaving 4 bases unmatched. Here the CDR3 reads CATRGTGGTGELFF. The CDR3, as DNA: TGTGCCACCAGGGGAACAGGGGGCACCGGGGAGCTGTTTTTT.

The V and J genes are TRBV6-5 and TRBJ1-1; 8 bases match TRBD1. The CDR3 extends over 15 amino acids. Per the germline V gene, CDR1 is MNHEY and CDR2 is SVGAGI. Trimming took 0 bases from V and 4 from J; bases not matched to a gene: 4. CDR3 bases: TGTGCCAGCAGTTACTCTACAGGGGGGCTCACTGAAGCTTTCTTT. It encodes CASSYSTGGLTEAFF.

The rearrangement uses TRBV27 and TRBJ2-7, with 9 nucleotides matching TRBD1. CDR3 length: 14 residues. The V gene end was trimmed by 4 bases and the J gene end by 3 bases; junction bases not matched to a gene: 4. The V gene's germline CDR1 is MNHEY and CDR2 SMNVEV (reference sequence). The DNA of the CDR3 is TGTGCCAGCAGTTACCGGGACAGGGACTACGAGCAGTACTTC. Its protein is CASSYRDRDYEQYF.